This T cell receptor (beta chain) came from a study of CD8 T cells in ankylosing spondylitis. Trimming left V 2 bases short and J 6 bases short, with 13 bases between. Germline CDR1 reads MGHDK; CDR2 reads SYGVNS. The CDR3 spans 15 residues. Only one count was recorded for this clonotype. TCRdb independently ran MiXCR on the 5' RACE reads; one entry per CDR3 protein. The sample has approximately 100,000 distinct CDR3 sequences, about 24% seen once; the top ten hold 9% to 15%. What was sequenced was synovial fluid, either unsorted or a sorted T cell fraction (not recorded which). The origin of this receptor is a male donor with ankylosing spondylitis. This chain links TRBV25-1 with TRBJ2-2, with a possible D match to TRBD1 (6 bases). The CDR3 reads CASSERQGMAGELFF. The DNA for the CDR3 is TGTGCCAGCAGTGAACGGCAGGGGATGGCCGGGGAGCTGTTTTTT.